This T cell receptor (beta chain) was documented in a study of Tregs in tolerant kidney transplant recipients (dated by TCRdb to the late 2010s). Looking at the study overall: The study applied TCRbeta sequencing to find donor-specific regulatory T cells before combined kidney and bone marrow transplantation and then followed those same cells after transplant. Several methods of expanding Tregs specific for an allogeneic donor were compared by TCRbeta repertoire sequencing in a few healthy controls. Here is what the overall study found, with its caveats: The study was limited by small patient numbers, and the findings need validation in larger populations and under other immunosuppression protocols. The most biologically relevant and donor-specific TCRbeta repertoire appeared to be identified by expanding Tregs with activated donor B cells. Although technical replication error seemed to be minimal, the question of biological reproducibility was not addressed directly.

The CDR1 and CDR2 encoded by the germline V gene are MNHEY and SVGAGI. Including cysteine and phenylalanine, the CDR3 has 12 amino acids. Only CDR3 DNA remains: 36 bases, in frame from the first base. Deletion took 8 bases off V and 0 bases off J, with a span of 8 bases between the germline ends. Thawed PBMCs were FACS-sorted into unstimulated Tregs (CD4+CD25+CD127-), CD4+ non-Tregs (CD4+CD25-), CD4 cells and CD8 cells. Healthy control blood came either as purchased buffy coats or from healthy volunteers. Healthy control blood was processed to PBMCs by Ficoll density gradient and cryopreserved, and patient PBMCs were collected before and after transplant. For TCRbeta CDR3 sequencing, genomic DNA from the sorted cells was extracted using the QIAGEN DNeasy Blood and Tissue Kit. High-throughput TCRbeta CDR3 sequencing, which included PCR amplification with bias correction and internal controls, was done commercially through immunoSEQ. In the authors' own workflow: Unique productive TCRbeta sequences were defined by CDR3 nucleotide sequence where primers matched, otherwise by CDR3 amino acid sequence with Vbeta and Jbeta genes. Sorting error was corrected by removing sequences shared between sorted populations at a frequency ratio of 2:1 or less, and the remaining shared sequences were assigned to the higher population. Sequences were defined as donor-reactive when expanded at least 5-fold in CFSE-low cells versus unstimulated cells and present at a frequency of at least 0.01% in CFSE-low cells. Jensen-Shannon divergence, calculated on the top 100 TCRbeta sequences ranked by frequency, was used to quantify repertoire divergence. For any sample with multiple sequencing runs, sorting error was corrected in each run separately before the runs were pooled. What TCRdb holds here is the immuneACCESS table cut down to in-frame rearrangements. Part of the clones is not present; checked against another copy, under half of the missing clones reflect an unresolved V gene, and the others are unexplained. That table supplies the V and J calls and clone size; D and trimming were determined from the DNA. A total of hundreds of thousands of clones appear in this sample, about 86% of them only once. The ten largest make up 0.55% to 0.65% of the sample.

Note on this clone: No antigen is known for it. Base qualities are not provided; no much larger clone lies one nucleotide away.

This TCR came from a human donor in good health. Sequenced material: CD4+ T cells from blood. The sequence joins TRBV6-5 to TRBJ2-7, and TRBD2 may be the D gene, going by 5 matching bases. The encoded CDR3 is CASARDSYEQYF. The bases are TGTGCCAGCGCACGGGACTCCTACGAGCAGTACTTC.